A single sample is the source of the 22 T cell receptor beta chains below, sequenced in a study of T cells in Graves' hyperthyroidism and ophthalmopathy. There were TCR beta CDR3 regions amplified from RNA transcripts. First-round RT-PCR targeting the TCR CDR3 was performed with the HTBI primer set. TCRdb reanalysed the multiplex PCR reads using MiXCR and keeps one entry per CDR3 protein. The sample includes hundreds of thousands of distinct CDR3 sequences, approximately 14% of them seen just once. Sequencing used blood. These receptors all stem from a woman in her late teens or twenties with Graves' hyperthyroidism.

This clonotype was observed many times. The chain carries TRBV7-9 and TRBJ2-1; D is possibly TRBD1 or TRBD2 (5 bases each). CDR1 SEHNR and CDR2 FQNEAQ come from the germline V gene (reference sequence). V lost 5 bases, J lost 7 bases, and 18 bases lay in between. This CDR3 region has 15 residues. In DNA form, the CDR3 reads TGTGCCAGCAGCACAGCCCTCTCGTGGGGGAATGAGCAGTTCTTC. Translated, it gives CASSTALSWGNEQFF.

In its sample, this clonotype was seen many times. The V gene is TRBV9, the J gene TRBJ1-1; D gene uncertain. The CDR3 length is 14 residues. V gave up 4 bases and J gave up 2 bases, with 12 bases separating them. Germline V lookup: CDR1 SGDLS, CDR2 YYNGEE. CDR3: CASSFSAVNTEAFF. Here the CDR3 DNA reads TGTGCCAGCAGCTTTTCGGCCGTTAACACTGAAGCTTTCTTT.

The chain is built from TRBV11-3 and TRBJ2-3; tentative D call: TRBD2 (7 bases). V lost 2 bases to trimming and J lost 5 bases, with 14 bases between them. CDR1 is SGHNT and CDR2 is YENEEA in the germline V gene. The CDR3 covers 15 residues. Written as DNA, the CDR3 is TGTGCCAGCAGCTTAAGTCGGGGGGCTGGAGATACGCAGTATTTT. Translating it yields CASSLSRGAGDTQYF.

This clonotype was counted only a few times. The genes are TRBV9 and TRBJ2-1, with TRBD2 matching over 14 bases. V shed 4 bases, J shed 0 bases, and the junction held 6 bases outside the gene matches. The germline V gene encodes CDR1 SGDLS and CDR2 YYNGEE. The CDR3 contains 18 residues. In DNA, the CDR3 is TGTGCCAGCAGCCCGGGACTAGCGGGAGTGGGCTCCTACAATGAGCAGTTCTTC. It translates to CASSPGLAGVGSYNEQFF.

The chain has TRBV12-3 or TRBV12-4 and TRBJ1-6; 7 positions match TRBD1. The CDR3 has 18 residues. Losses at the gene ends were 5 bases for V and 0 bases for J; bases not matched to a gene: 10. CDR3 DNA: TGTGCCAGCAGTCGGGGGACGGGGGACAGCTCCTATAATTCACCCCTCCACTTT. Residues: CASSRGTGDSSYNSPLHF.

This clonotype was counted at least ten times. The CDR3 DNA sequence: TGTGCCACCAGTGATTTGCCCTCATCAGGCACAGATACGCAGTATTTT. Translating gives CATSDLPSSGTDTQYF. The chain employs TRBV24-1 and TRBJ2-3; unclear D gene. V was shortened by 0 bases and J by 1 base, with 10 bases between the two germline ends. The CDR3 runs 16 residues. Per germline, CDR1 KGHDR and CDR2 SFDVKD.

This chain links TRBV19 with TRBJ2-6; possibly TRBD1 or TRBD2 for D (5 bases each). In germline, CDR1 is LNHDA, CDR2 SQIVND (reference sequence). This CDR3 has 16 amino acids. V lost 5 bases, J lost 0 bases, and 11 bases lay in between. The CDR3 loop reads CASSPGRTSGANVLTF. CDR3 DNA sequence: TGTGCCAGTAGTCCGGGACGGACCTCTGGGGCCAACGTCCTGACTTTC.

This clonotype was detected many times. The rearrangement uses TRBV3-1 and TRBJ2-7, with D unclear. Trimming pared 1 base from V and 3 bases from J, leaving 13 bases between. This CDR3 is 15 amino acids long. In germline, CDR1 is LGHDT, CDR2 YNNKEL (reference sequence). CDR3 DNA sequence: TGTGCCAGCAGCCAAGCGGTCTCAGTGAACTACGAGCAGTACTTC. It is translated as CASSQAVSVNYEQYF.

This clonotype was found once. The CDR3 DNA is TGCAGTGCTAGAGACCCGGTTGGAAGCGGGGACTACAATGAGCAGTTCTTC. Translation gives CSARDPVGSGDYNEQFF. The chain links TRBV20-1 to TRBJ2-1; 7 nucleotides align to TRBD2. The CDR3 extends over 17 amino acids. CDR1 and CDR2 (germline): DFQATT, SNEGSKA (reference sequence). With 0 bases clipped from V and 3 bases from J, the junction kept 11 bases outside the gene matches.

This clonotype was counted ten times or more. This sequence joins TRBV7-8 and TRBJ1-2; D is perhaps TRBD1 (5 bases). The V gene lost 4 bases and the J gene lost 0 bases, with 15 bases spanning the gap. This CDR3 has 16 amino acids. The germline gives CDR1 SGHVS, CDR2 FQNEAQ. Here the CDR3 reads CASSSGGGKANYGYTF. CDR3 bases: TGTGCCAGCAGCTCCGGGGGGGGGAAGGCTAACTATGGCTACACCTTC.

Many counts were recorded for this clonotype. This rearrangement joins TRBV4-1 to TRBJ1-6, with D unclear. The CDR3 contains 17 residues. Trimming cost V 0 bases and J 8 bases, with 17 bases left between them. Germline lookup yields CDR1 MGHRA and CDR2 YSYEKL. Here the CDR3 DNA reads TGCGCCAGCAGCCAAGAAGCGGCGGCTTCTCTCTATTCACCCCTCCACTTT. Translated: CASSQEAAASLYSPLHF.

On this clonotype itself: Being one base from a much bigger clone, this may be a read error. The chain carries TRBV27 and TRBJ2-1, with D tentatively TRBD2 (5 bases). The germline V gene encodes CDR1 MNHEY and CDR2 SMNVEV (reference sequence). Trimming cost V 2 bases and J 8 bases, with 13 bases left between them. The CDR3 is made up of 14 amino acids. The CDR3 here is CASSLETINDEQFF. The CDR3 coding sequence is TGTGCCAGCAGTTTAGAGACTATCAACGATGAGCAGTTCTTC.

This clonotype came up many times. This chain joins TRBV6-1 and TRBJ2-5; 13 bases map to TRBD2. Germline V gene data show CDR1 as MNHNS and CDR2 as SASEGT. This CDR3 region has 16 residues. V was pared by 6 bases and J by 4 bases, with 8 bases of the junction left unmatched. The chain's CDR3 is CASSQLAGGPGETQYF. The CDR3 DNA follows: TGTGCCAGCAGCCAACTAGCGGGAGGGCCCGGAGAGACCCAGTACTTC.

This clonotype was observed many times. The rearrangement links TRBV10-3 to TRBJ2-2; 9 nucleotides agree with TRBD2. Germline V lookup: CDR1 ENHRY, CDR2 SYGVKD. The CDR3 has 15 amino acids. J gave up 4 bases and V 4 bases, and 4 bases lay outside the gene matches. Here the CDR3 DNA reads TGTGCCATCAGTGGAGCGGGAGGAGGCACCGGGGAGCTGTTTTTT. Translation gives CAISGAGGGTGELFF.

This clonotype was counted a few times. The J gene is TRBJ2-2, the V gene TRBV2; 8 positions match TRBD2. Germline values: CDR1 SNHLY, CDR2 FYNNEI. The V and J ends lost 3 bases and 2 bases, in that order; junction bases with no gene match: 5. This CDR3 region has 16 residues. The CDR3 protein is CASSERRGANTGELFF. CDR3 sequence (DNA): TGTGCCAGCAGTGAGCGGCGGGGGGCCAACACCGGGGAGCTGTTTTTT.

This clonotype appeared many times. The gene calls are TRBV6-1 and TRBJ1-4, with D possibly matching TRBD1 (6 bases). V was clipped by 0 bases and J by 6 bases, with 8 bases between them. Germline CDR1 reads MNHNS; CDR2 reads SASEGT. CDR3 size: 14 residues. The chain's CDR3 is CASSEAAGDEKLFF. CDR3 nucleotides: TGTGCCAGCAGTGAAGCGGCAGGGGATGAAAAACTGTTTTTT.

This clonotype has ten or more counts. This rearrangement joins TRBV4-1 to TRBJ2-5, with D unclear. Deletions cut 9 bases from V and 4 bases from J, with 9 bases between. CDR3 length: 11 residues. Per the germline V gene, CDR1 is MGHRA and CDR2 is YSYEKL. The CDR3 region is CARYEVETQYF. DNA for the CDR3: TGCGCCAGGTACGAGGTAGAGACCCAGTACTTC.

V gene TRBV6-1 combines with J gene TRBJ1-1; TRBD1 matches at 10 bases. From germline, CDR1 is MNHNS and CDR2 SASEGT. The CDR3 spans 16 residues. J lost 6 bases, V lost 3 bases, and 10 bases had no gene match. CDR3 nucleotide sequence: TGTGCCAGCAGTGATCCGGGACAGGGGCCCATCGCTGAAGCTTTCTTT. Protein sequence: CASSDPGQGPIAEAFF.

The table lists this clonotype with many counts. The V call is TRBV7-3, the J call TRBJ1-6; D is unresolved. The CDR3 spans 15 residues. Trimming stripped 1 base from V and 8 bases from J, with 12 bases between. The V gene's germline CDR1 is SGHTA and CDR2 FQGTGA. CDR3 DNA sequence: TGTGCCAGCAGCTTAATGGCTGGGAGGGATTCACCCCTCCACTTT. As protein: CASSLMAGRDSPLHF.

This clonotype was picked up many times. The rearrangement links TRBV19 to TRBJ2-3; 9 bases map to TRBD1. V lost 7 bases to trimming and J lost 1 base; unmatched junction nucleotides: 6. CDR3 size: 15 residues. Germline CDR1 and CDR2: LNHDA and SQIVND (reference sequence). In DNA form, the CDR3 reads TGTGCCAGTACCCCCCGGACAGGGGGCACAGATACGCAGTATTTT. Its translation is CASTPRTGGTDTQYF.

This clonotype was observed a few times. This chain connects TRBV10-3 to TRBJ1-2; D is undetermined. Deletions cut 3 bases from V and 3 bases from J, with 11 bases between. The CDR3 has 14 amino acids. The germline gives CDR1 ENHRY, CDR2 SYGVKD. This CDR3 is CAISDREKDYGYTF. As DNA, the CDR3 is TGTGCCATCAGTGATAGGGAGAAGGACTATGGCTACACCTTC.

In regard to this clonotype: This clone may be a read error of a much larger clone one base away. The V gene is TRBV11-2, the J gene TRBJ1-2, with a possible D match to TRBD1 (5 bases). V dropped 1 base and J dropped 5 bases, with 8 bases sitting between them. There are 13 residues in the CDR3. The V gene's germline CDR1 is SGHAT and CDR2 FQNNGV. The CDR3 loop is CASSLGGWYGYTF. The CDR3 coding sequence is TGTGCCAGCAGCTTAGGGGGGTGGTATGGCTACACCTTC.